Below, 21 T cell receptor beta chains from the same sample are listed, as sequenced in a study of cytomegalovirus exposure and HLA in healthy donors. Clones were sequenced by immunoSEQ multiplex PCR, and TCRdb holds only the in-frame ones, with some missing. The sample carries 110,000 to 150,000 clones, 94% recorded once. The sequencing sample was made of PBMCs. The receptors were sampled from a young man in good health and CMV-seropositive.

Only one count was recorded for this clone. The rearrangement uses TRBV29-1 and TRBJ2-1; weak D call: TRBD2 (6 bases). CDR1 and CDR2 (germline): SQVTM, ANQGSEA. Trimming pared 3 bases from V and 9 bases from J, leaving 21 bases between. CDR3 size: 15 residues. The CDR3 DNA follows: TGCAGCGTTGATAGTTTGGCGGGACGGGGGAGTGAGCAGTTCTTC. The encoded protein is CSVDSLAGRGSEQFF.

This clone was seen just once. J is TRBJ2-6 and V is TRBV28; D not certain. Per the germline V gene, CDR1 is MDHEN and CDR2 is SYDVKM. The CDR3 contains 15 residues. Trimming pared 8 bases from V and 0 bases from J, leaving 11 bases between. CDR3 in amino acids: CASDETGSGANVLTF. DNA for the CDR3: TGTGCCAGCGATGAGACGGGCTCTGGGGCCAACGTCCTGACTTTC.

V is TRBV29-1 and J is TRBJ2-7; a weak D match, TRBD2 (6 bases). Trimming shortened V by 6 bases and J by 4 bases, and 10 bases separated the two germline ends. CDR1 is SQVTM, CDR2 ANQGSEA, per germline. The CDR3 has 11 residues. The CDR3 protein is CSVGGLYEQYF. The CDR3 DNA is TGCAGCGTAGGAGGGTTATACGAGCAGTACTTC.

CDR3 bases: TGTGCCAGCAGCTATTCCCACGAGCAGTACTTC. Amino acids: CASSYSHEQYF. The chain uses TRBV6-1 and TRBJ2-7; no clear D gene. CDR1 and CDR2 from the germline V gene are MNHNS and SASEGT. The length of the CDR3 is 11 residues. V shed 6 bases and J shed 5 bases, with 8 bases lying between them.

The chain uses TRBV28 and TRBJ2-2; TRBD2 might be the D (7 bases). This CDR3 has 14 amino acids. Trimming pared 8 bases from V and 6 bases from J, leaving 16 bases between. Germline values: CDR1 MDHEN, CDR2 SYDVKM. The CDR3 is CASWGRESAGELFF. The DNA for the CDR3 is TGTGCCAGCTGGGGGCGGGAGTCGGCCGGGGAGCTGTTTTTT.

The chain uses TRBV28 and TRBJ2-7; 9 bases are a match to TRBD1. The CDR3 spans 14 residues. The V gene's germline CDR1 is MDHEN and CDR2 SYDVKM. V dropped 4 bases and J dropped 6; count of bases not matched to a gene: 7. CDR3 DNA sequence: TGTGCCAGCAGTTGGGGACAGGGAGGTAGCGAGCAGTACTTC. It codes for CASSWGQGGSEQYF.

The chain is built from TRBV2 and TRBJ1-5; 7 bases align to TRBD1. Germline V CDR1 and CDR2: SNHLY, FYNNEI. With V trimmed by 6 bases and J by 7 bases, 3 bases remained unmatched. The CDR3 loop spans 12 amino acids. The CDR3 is CASSEQGQPQHF. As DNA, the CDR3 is TGTGCCAGCAGCGAACAGGGGCAGCCCCAGCATTTT.

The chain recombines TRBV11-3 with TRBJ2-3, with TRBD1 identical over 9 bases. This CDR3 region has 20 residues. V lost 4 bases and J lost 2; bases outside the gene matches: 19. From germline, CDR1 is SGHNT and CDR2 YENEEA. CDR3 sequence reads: CASSSPGQGSIAPYTDTQYF. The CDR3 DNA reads TGTGCCAGCAGCTCCCCGGGACAGGGTTCGATAGCACCTTACACAGATACGCAGTATTTT.

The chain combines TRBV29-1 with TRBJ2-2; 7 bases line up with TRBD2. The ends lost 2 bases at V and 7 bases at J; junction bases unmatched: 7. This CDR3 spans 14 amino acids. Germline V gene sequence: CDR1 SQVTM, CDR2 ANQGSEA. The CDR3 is CSVETLSGGGELFF. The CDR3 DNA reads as TGCAGCGTTGAAACCCTGTCGGGAGGCGGGGAGCTGTTTTTT.

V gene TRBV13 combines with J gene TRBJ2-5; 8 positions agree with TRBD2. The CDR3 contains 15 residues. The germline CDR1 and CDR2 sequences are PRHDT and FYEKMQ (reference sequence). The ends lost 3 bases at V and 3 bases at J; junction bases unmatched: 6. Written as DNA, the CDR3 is TGTGCCAGCAGCTTTATGGACGGGAGGGAAGAGACCCAGTACTTC. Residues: CASSFMDGREETQYF.

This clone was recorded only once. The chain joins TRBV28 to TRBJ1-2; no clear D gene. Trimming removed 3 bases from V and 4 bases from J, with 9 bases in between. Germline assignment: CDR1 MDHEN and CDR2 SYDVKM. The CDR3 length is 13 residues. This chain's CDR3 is CASSLWAIYGYTF. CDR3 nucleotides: TGTGCCAGCAGTTTGTGGGCGATCTATGGCTACACCTTC.

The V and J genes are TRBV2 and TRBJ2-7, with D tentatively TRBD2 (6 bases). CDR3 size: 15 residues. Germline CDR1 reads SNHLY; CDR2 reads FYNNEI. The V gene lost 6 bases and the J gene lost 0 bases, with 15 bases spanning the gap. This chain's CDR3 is CASRGGLSFSYEQYF. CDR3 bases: TGTGCCAGCAGGGGGGGACTTTCCTTCTCCTACGAGCAGTACTTC.

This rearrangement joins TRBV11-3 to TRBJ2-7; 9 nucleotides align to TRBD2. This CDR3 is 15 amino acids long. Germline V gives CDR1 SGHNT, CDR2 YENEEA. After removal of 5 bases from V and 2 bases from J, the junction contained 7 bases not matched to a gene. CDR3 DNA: TGTGCCAGCAGCCCCGGTAGCGGGAGAGCCTACGAGCAGTACTTC. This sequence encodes CASSPGSGRAYEQYF.

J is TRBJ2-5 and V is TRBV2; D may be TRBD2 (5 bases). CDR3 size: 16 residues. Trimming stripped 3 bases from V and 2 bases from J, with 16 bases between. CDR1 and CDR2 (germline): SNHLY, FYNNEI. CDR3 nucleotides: TGTGCCAGCAGTGACCCCTCCCTCGGGGTACAAGAGACCCAGTACTTC. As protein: CASSDPSLGVQETQYF.

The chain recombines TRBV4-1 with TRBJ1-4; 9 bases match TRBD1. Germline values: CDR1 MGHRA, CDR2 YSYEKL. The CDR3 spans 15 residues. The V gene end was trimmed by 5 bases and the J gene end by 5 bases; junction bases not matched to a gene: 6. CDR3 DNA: TGCGCCAGCAGCGTCCGGGACAGGGTCAATGAAAAACTGTTTTTT. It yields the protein CASSVRDRVNEKLFF.

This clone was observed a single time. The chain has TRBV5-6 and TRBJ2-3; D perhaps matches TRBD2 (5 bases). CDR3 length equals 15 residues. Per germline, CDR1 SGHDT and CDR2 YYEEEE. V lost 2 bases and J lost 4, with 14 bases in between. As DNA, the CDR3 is TGTGCCAGCAGCTTAGCGTACGGGATCGCAGATACGCAGTATTTT. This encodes CASSLAYGIADTQYF.

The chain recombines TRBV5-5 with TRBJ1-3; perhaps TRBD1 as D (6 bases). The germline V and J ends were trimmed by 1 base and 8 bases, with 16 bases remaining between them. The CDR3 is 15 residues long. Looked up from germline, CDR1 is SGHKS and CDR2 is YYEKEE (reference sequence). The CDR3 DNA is TGTGCCAGCAGCTTGCGCACAGGGAATCGGGACACCATATATTTT. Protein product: CASSLRTGNRDTIYF. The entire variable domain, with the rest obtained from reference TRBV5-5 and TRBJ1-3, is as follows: DAGVTQSPTHLIKTRGQQVTLRCSPISGHKSVSWYQQVLGQGPQFIFQYYEKEERGRGNFPDRFSARQFPNYSSELNVNALLLGDSALYLCASSLRTGNRDTIYFGEGSWLTVV.

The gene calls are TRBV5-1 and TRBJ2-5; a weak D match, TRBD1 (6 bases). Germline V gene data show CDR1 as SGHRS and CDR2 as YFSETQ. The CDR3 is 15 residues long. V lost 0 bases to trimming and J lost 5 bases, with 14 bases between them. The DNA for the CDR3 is TGCGCCAGCAGCTTGGTCCCCAGGCAGGGGGAGACCCAGTACTTC. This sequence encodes CASSLVPRQGETQYF.

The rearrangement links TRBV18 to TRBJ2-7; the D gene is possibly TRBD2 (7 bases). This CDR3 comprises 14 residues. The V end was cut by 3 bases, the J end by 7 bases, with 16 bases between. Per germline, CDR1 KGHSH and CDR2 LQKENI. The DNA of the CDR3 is TGTGCCAGCTCACCGGGAGGGGGAGTATGGGAGCAGTACTTC. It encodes CASSPGGGVWEQYF. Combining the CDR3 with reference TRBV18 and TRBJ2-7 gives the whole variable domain NAGVMQNPRHLVRRRGQEARLRCSPMKGHSHVYWYRQLPEEGLKFMVYLQKENIIDESGMPKERFSAEFPKEGPSILRIQQVVRGDSAAYFCASSPGGGVWEQYFGPGTRLTVT.

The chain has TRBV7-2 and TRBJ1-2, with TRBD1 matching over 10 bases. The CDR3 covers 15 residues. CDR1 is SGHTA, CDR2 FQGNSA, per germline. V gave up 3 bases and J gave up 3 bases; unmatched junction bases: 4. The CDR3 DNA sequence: TGTGCCAGCAGCTTCCCCGGGACAGGGGACTATGGCTACACCTTC. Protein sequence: CASSFPGTGDYGYTF. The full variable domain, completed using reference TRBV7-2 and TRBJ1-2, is GAGVSQSPSNKVTEKGKDVELRCDPISGHTALYWYRQSLGQGLEFLIYFQGNSAPDKSGLPSDRFSAERTGGSVSTLTIQRTQQEDSAVYLCASSFPGTGDYGYTFGSGTRLTVV.

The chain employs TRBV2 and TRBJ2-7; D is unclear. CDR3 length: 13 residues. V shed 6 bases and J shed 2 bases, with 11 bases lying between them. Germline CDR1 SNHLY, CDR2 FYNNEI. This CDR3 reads CASSDTVTYEQYF. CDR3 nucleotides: TGTGCCAGCAGCGACACAGTTACCTACGAGCAGTACTTC.